What follows is one TCR beta chain and its context. This CDR3 is built from 16 residues. Per the germline V gene, CDR1 is MGHRA and CDR2 is YSYEKL. J lost 6 bases, V lost 0 bases, and 9 bases had no gene match. Authors' methods: Amplification of reference gene primers was used by the study to estimate nucleated cell counts. The method was immunoSEQ multiplex PCR; TCRdb's version includes in-frame clones alone and lacks a portion of them. The DNA was the basis for D and trimming; V, J and clone size are from that table. The table has approximately 93,000 clones, approximately 88% seen once. This sample was taken from a study of blood T cell repertoires in COVID-19.

This receptor was identified in a man aged 60-69 years with acute or convalescent COVID-19. The genes are TRBV4-1 and TRBJ2-7, with TRBD1 identical over 9 bases. The sample consisted of peripheral blood. CDR3 amino acids: CASSQETGTGQVEQYF. The CDR3 DNA reads as TGCGCCAGCAGCCAAGAGACCGGGACAGGGCAGGTCGAGCAGTACTTC.